This T cell receptor beta chain was documented in a study of beta chain features in type 1 diabetes. The wider study: Examination spanned 90 million to 140 million sorted cells from all samples. Overall study results and limits: Shorter TCRB CDR3s, moderately but significantly so, were found in Type 1 diabetes patients in all four CD4+ subsets.

CDR1 LGHNA and CDR2 YNFKEQ come from the germline V gene. The CDR3 loop spans 17 amino acids. Trimming cost V 1 base and J 2 bases, with 15 bases left between them. With respect to this clone: Its antigen is not identified.

Sequencing targeted expressed TCRB transcripts, as all isolated RNA had been reverse transcribed. Naive, central memory and regulatory T cell samples yielded about 3.57 million reads on average. The method was immunoSEQ multiplex PCR; TCRdb's version includes in-frame clones alone and lacks a portion of them. This sample has 860,000 or so clones, with 15% to 20% found just once. The sample taken for sequencing was naive CD4+ T cells from blood. The V and J genes are TRBV4-2 and TRBJ1-3; D might be TRBD1 (5 bases). This sequence was found in a woman between 18 and 30 years old in good health. This CDR3 reads CASSQVPLGRAGNTIYF. The CDR3 region has the DNA TGTGCCAGCAGCCAAGTCCCTCTGGGCAGGGCTGGAAACACCATATATTTT.